A selection of T cell receptor beta chains follows, all from one sample in a study of human T cells and chemical hapten exposure. TCRdb analysed the RACE reads with MiXCR anew, one entry per CDR3 protein. Of 270,000 or so distinct CDR3 sequences in the sample, roughly 7.4% were seen once. The source was whole blood, collected in connection with sensitization to the hapten diphenylcyclopropenone (DPC). Every receptor here comes from a man younger than 30 with alopecia areata. Some clones in this sample may be carry-over from other donors' samples. The CDR3 runs from the conserved cysteine through the conserved F or W. D genes are given only for firm matches. Clone size, where shown, is once, few, many, or a class for clones that have expanded.

clone size,J gene,V gene,D gene,CDR3 protein,CDR3 DNA
NA,TRBJ2-2,TRBV20-1,TRBD1,CSADEETGTANTGELFF,TGCAGTGCTGACGAGGAGACCGGGACAGCGAACACCGGGGAGCTGTTTTTT
many,TRBJ2-3,TRBV20-1,NA,CSATQGSTDTQYF,TGCAGTGCTACTCAGGGTAGCACAGATACGCAGTATTTT
few,TRBJ2-1,TRBV10-3,NA,CAISESSDHEQFF,TGTGCCATCAGTGAGTCTAGCGATCATGAGCAGTTCTTC
NA,TRBJ1-2,TRBV29-1,NA,CSVGIDGNYGYTF,TGCAGCGTTGGGATCGACGGTAACTATGGCTACACCTTC
NA,TRBJ2-5,TRBV9,NA,CASSPPGWGETQYF,TGTGCCAGCAGCCCACCGGGGTGGGGGGAGACCCAGTACTTC
few,TRBJ2-5,TRBV20-1,NA,CSARVISGQETQYF,TGCAGTGCTAGAGTGATATCGGGGCAAGAGACCCAGTACTTC
many,TRBJ1-1,TRBV4-2,NA,CASSQARAEAFF,TGTGCCAGCAGCCAAGCGCGGGCTGAAGCTTTCTTT
NA,TRBJ2-1,TRBV9,TRBD1,CASTLGGTGVYNEQFF,TGTGCCAGCACCCTGGGGGGGACAGGGGTCTACAATGAGCAGTTCTTC
few,TRBJ2-2,TRBV18,NA,CASSPIPTVGNTGELFF,TGTGCCAGCTCACCAATCCCAACAGTAGGAAACACCGGGGAGCTGTTTTTT
NA,TRBJ1-1,TRBV29-1,NA,CSVDRAMNTEAFF,TGCAGCGTTGATAGAGCCATGAACACTGAAGCTTTCTTT
NA,TRBJ2-1,TRBV10-3,TRBD2,CAITSGAGAYNEQFF,TGTGCCATCACCTCGGGAGCGGGGGCTTACAATGAGCAGTTCTTC
NA,TRBJ2-7,TRBV6-2/TRBV6-3,NA,CASRATGTYEQYF,TGTGCCAGCAGAGCGACAGGAACCTACGAGCAGTACTTC
few,TRBJ2-3,TRBV6-2/TRBV6-3,TRBD2,CASSYVRGGDTQYF,TGTGCCAGCAGTTACGTGCGGGGGGGAGATACGCAGTATTTT
few,TRBJ2-5,TRBV24-1,NA,CATSDPGQGETQYF,TGTGCCACCAGTGATCCAGGACAAGGAGAGACCCAGTACTTC
few,TRBJ2-5,TRBV27,TRBD1,CASSYDRGPQETQYF,TGTGCCAGCAGTTATGACAGGGGGCCGCAAGAGACCCAGTACTTC
NA,TRBJ2-2,TRBV4-2,NA,CASSSGRPSNGGELFF,TGTGCCAGCAGCTCCGGGCGCCCCTCGAACGGGGGGGAGCTGTTTTTT
many,TRBJ2-1,TRBV27,NA,CASTNGDEQFF,TGTGCCAGCACCAATGGCGATGAGCAGTTCTTC
many,TRBJ1-5,TRBV12-3/TRBV12-4,NA,CASSLGASNQPQHF,TGTGCCAGCAGTTTAGGGGCTAGCAATCAGCCCCAGCATTTT
NA,TRBJ2-3,TRBV3-1,NA,CASSQDAGTDTQYF,TGTGCCAGCAGCCAAGACGCGGGGACAGATACGCAGTATTTT
many,TRBJ2-1,TRBV7-2,TRBD1,CASSLAGGKGKFF,TGTGCCAGCAGCTTAGCAGGGGGCAAAGGAAAGTTCTTC
NA,TRBJ2-4,TRBV2,TRBD1,CASRDRGLAKNIQYF,TGTGCCAGCAGGGACAGGGGGCTGGCCAAAAACATTCAGTACTTC
NA,TRBJ1-2,TRBV6-5,NA,CASSYTGAYGYTF,TGTGCCAGCAGTTACACCGGGGCGTATGGCTACACCTTC
few,TRBJ2-1,TRBV27,TRBD1,CASTRRRDRGQGGSYNEQFF,TGTGCCAGCACCCGTCGCCGGGACAGGGGACAGGGTGGGTCCTACAATGAGCAGTTCTTC
many,TRBJ2-1,TRBV6-5,NA,CASSGGYTDNEQFF,TGTGCCAGCAGCGGGGGTTATACGGACAATGAGCAGTTCTTC
NA,TRBJ2-3,TRBV9,NA,CASSVAPGATDTQYF,TGTGCCAGCAGCGTAGCTCCCGGGGCCACAGATACGCAGTATTTT
few,TRBJ1-2,TRBV12-3/TRBV12-4,TRBD1,CASSGGDYGYTF,TGTGCCAGCTCAGGGGGCGACTATGGCTACACCTTC
few,TRBJ2-3,TRBV7-2,TRBD2,CASSSQGGHTDTQYF,TGTGCCAGCAGTTCCCAGGGAGGGCACACAGATACGCAGTATTTT